The text below deals with one T cell receptor (beta chain). The clone's antigen remains unknown. No base quality values were provided; no much bigger clone lies one nucleotide off. Participants in the prospective study were aged roughly 18 to 100 years, lived in 24 United States geographic areas, and enrolled through a virtual design. In the prospective study, participants were assigned to cohorts based on the clinical history participants reported in a screening survey and a study questionnaire. In the prospective study, mobile phlebotomists collected whole blood, serum and a nasopharyngeal or oropharyngeal swab from each participant. Prospective study participants could optionally give additional blood draws and questionnaires over a roughly 2-month period. Before DNA extraction, blood samples from the prospective study were shipped at room temperature or frozen. This sample is part of a study of blood T cell repertoires in COVID-19 (dated by TCRdb to 2019 to 2021). Background for the entire study: Collaborator samples came from the United States, Italy and Spain and covered acute and convalescent phases of COVID-19. A freely available public database, intended as a resource for researchers studying the immune response to SARS-CoV-2, is where the repertoires were released. Where HLA class I and class II types were available, the types were taken from metadata supplied by the sample provider, not from assay-based typing. Samples were obtained from the ongoing ImmuneRACE study (first 160 participants) and from over a thousand subjects provided by 6 global collaborators. Deeply sampled blood TCRbeta repertoires from subjects exposed to, actively infected with, or recovered from COVID-19 were included in the dataset. Nearly every sample came with metadata listing a de-identified subject ID, COVID-19 status, age in years and sex. The prospective study material was composed of cDNA or gDNA derived from T cells, B-cell-depleted T cells, or PBMCs. The research as a whole found: The amount of clinical and demographic metadata varied by source and participant and was provided uncurated.

TCRbeta CDR3 regions were amplified from genomic DNA by means of the immunoSEQ Assay, a bias-controlled multiplex PCR. For the original study's pipeline: Within the assay, amplification of reference gene primers was used to estimate how many nucleated cells each sample contained. Sequence reads were collapsed and filtered to measure the absolute abundance of every unique TCRbeta CDR3 rearrangement. Productive Simpson clonality was computed per sample as the square root of Simpson's diversity index over productive rearrangements. TCRdb took this table from immuneACCESS and kept in-frame rearrangements with V and J called. Such tables lack part of the clones; where checked against another copy, unresolved V genes explain under half of the gap, and the rest is unexplained. V and J calls and clone size follow that table, whereas D and trimming were derived from the DNA. Counted in this sample were roughly 220,000 clones; around 83% of them appeared once. The ten largest make up approximately 1.4% of the sample.

The germline V gene sets CDR1 to SGDLS and CDR2 to YYNGEE. Inclusive of the bounding cysteine and phenylalanine, the CDR3 is 17 residues long. CDR3 DNA is the only sequence kept; it has 51 bases, read in frame from the first base. Trimmed from V: 0 bases; trimmed from J: 0 bases; junction bases lacking a gene match: 5. This clonotype originated in a woman aged 35 to 49 with acute COVID-19. The specimen was PBMCs or T cells enriched from blood (not recorded which). The chain was built from TRBV9 and TRBJ2-2; TRBD2 fits 7 bases in the junction. The CDR3 reads as follows: CASSVDTGGSNTGELFF. In nucleotide form, the sequence is TGTGCCAGCAGCGTAGATACGGGGGGATCGAACACCGGGGAGCTGTTTTTT.